This T cell receptor (beta chain) came from a study of Graves' ophthalmopathy and Graves' hyperthyroidism. The PBMCs had their origin in roughly 9.8 ml of fresh peripheral blood. Findings of the study overall: At about 69% sensitivity and approximately 72% specificity, the model predicted progression of the ophthalmopathy. Sensitivity of about 91% and specificity of less than 82% were achieved when a 13-signature model separated ophthalmopathy from stable hyperthyroidism.

Trimming removed 5 bases at V and 4 bases at J, with 14 bases between. Germline V lookup: CDR1 MDHEN, CDR2 SYDVKM. CDR3 length: 14 amino acids. Investigators amplified TCR beta CDR3 regions from RNA transcripts. The first-round RT-PCR employed HTBI primers together with the Qiagen OneStep RT-PCR kit. A multiplex PCR was then performed as the second round. A single record per CDR3 protein comes from TCRdb applying MiXCR to the multiplex PCR reads. This sample has almost 400,000 distinct CDR3 sequences, with approximately 16% found just once. In regard to this clonotype: The antigen is unknown.

The sample consisted of peripheral blood. The rearrangement uses TRBV28 and TRBJ1-2; possibly TRBD1 for D (5 bases). This sequence originates from a young woman with Graves' ophthalmopathy. CDR3 sequence: CASSQQTERYGYTF. The CDR3 DNA sequence: TGTGCCAGCAGTCAACAGACAGAGCGCTATGGCTACACCTTC.